This record covers a single T cell receptor (beta chain). The data are from a study of blood T cell repertoires in COVID-19. This CDR3 is built from 15 residues. Germline lookup yields CDR1 LNHDA and CDR2 SQIVND (reference sequence). Trimming pared 3 bases from V and 0 bases from J, leaving 11 bases between. Data came from immunoSEQ multiplex PCR; TCRdb stores just in-frame clones and leaves some out. The repertoire has about 310,000 clones, 75% to 90% of them found once; the top ten carry over 2%. Participants were placed into cohorts based on the clinical history they reported. The genes are TRBV19 and TRBJ1-1; weak D call: TRBD1 (6 bases). This TCR came from a man aged 25 to 40 who had recovered from COVID-19. The sequenced material came from PBMCs or T cells enriched from blood (not recorded which). The DNA for the CDR3 is TGTGCCAGTAGTATGCCAGGGGATATGAACACTGAAGCTTTCTTT. Its translation is CASSMPGDMNTEAFF.